Each of the 25 T cell receptor beta chains below was sequenced from the same sample in a study of stem cell transplantation in POMP-related autoinflammatory disease. The method was immunoSEQ multiplex PCR; TCRdb's version includes in-frame clones alone and lacks a portion of them. The repertoire includes around 32,000 clones, just over 85% of them detected once, and over 0.65% sits in the top ten. The starting material was CD4+ T cells from PBMCs, obtained before stem cell transplantation. Receptor source: a human donor with POMP-related autoinflammation and immune dysregulation (PRAID).

The chain links TRBV7-3 to TRBJ1-2; D uncertain. V was clipped by 1 base and J by 3 bases, with 12 bases between them. Germline V CDR1 and CDR2: SGHTA, FQGTGA. The CDR3 extends over 15 amino acids. The CDR3 DNA follows: TGTGCCAGCAGCTTAAGTGGTTTCAGCGACTATGGCTACACCTTC. Translated: CASSLSGFSDYGYTF.

There are a few counts of this clone. V usage is TRBV2 and J usage is TRBJ1-2; D unresolved. Trimming took 3 bases from V and 4 from J, leaving 9 bases between them. In germline, CDR1 is SNHLY, CDR2 FYNNEI. The CDR3 consists of 13 residues. The CDR3 sequence: CASSEDGGYGYTF. In DNA, the CDR3 is TGTGCCAGCAGTGAGGACGGAGGCTATGGCTACACCTTC.

The CDR3 DNA reads as TGTGCCACCAGGATGGGGTATTACTACGAGCAGTACTTC. It specifies CATRMGYYYEQYF. V usage is TRBV28 and J usage is TRBJ2-7; D call uncertain. CDR1 MDHEN and CDR2 SYDVKM come from the germline V gene. Trimming stripped 10 bases from V and 3 bases from J, with 16 bases between. CDR3 size: 13 residues.

The V gene is TRBV6-5, the J gene TRBJ2-3; the D gene is possibly TRBD2 (5 bases). Trimming stripped 2 bases from V and 2 bases from J, with 11 bases between. In germline, CDR1 is MNHEY, CDR2 SVGAGI. This CDR3 contains 15 residues. The CDR3 sequence: CASSYGRVVTDTQYF. The DNA of the CDR3 is TGTGCCAGCAGTTACGGGCGGGTGGTCACAGATACGCAGTATTTT.

The genes are TRBV9 and TRBJ1-6, with D possibly being TRBD1 (5 bases). Germline loops: CDR1 SGDLS, CDR2 YYNGEE. This CDR3 has 14 amino acids. Trimming took 4 bases from V and 10 from J, leaving 15 bases between them. CDR3 DNA sequence: TGTGCCAGCAGCTCTCAGGGAAGAGGGTCACCCCTCCACTTT. It is translated as CASSSQGRGSPLHF.

V is TRBV5-1 and J is TRBJ2-7, with D maybe TRBD1 (6 bases). The CDR3 loop spans 14 amino acids. In germline, CDR1 is SGHRS, CDR2 YFSETQ. Trimming shortened V by 0 bases and J by 1 base, and 8 bases separated the two germline ends. CDR3 residues: CASSLEGVSYEQYF. The CDR3 bases are TGCGCCAGCAGCTTGGAGGGGGTATCCTACGAGCAGTACTTC.

The chain joins TRBV19 to TRBJ2-5; D is uncertain. V was pared by 6 bases and J by 2 bases, with 13 bases between. CDR1 is LNHDA, CDR2 SQIVND, per germline (reference sequence). This CDR3 contains 14 residues. CDR3 DNA sequence: TGTGCCAGTAGCCCGCCCTTGGGGCAAGAGACCCAGTACTTC. Encoded protein: CASSPPLGQETQYF.

This CDR3 is CASSLGQGLGDTIYF. CDR3 coding DNA: TGCGCCAGCAGCTTGGGACAGGGACTAGGGGACACCATATATTTT. This chain links TRBV5-1 with TRBJ1-3, with TRBD1 identical over 7 bases. Trimming took 0 bases from V and 8 from J; bases not matched to a gene: 8. This CDR3 has 15 residues. Germline CDR1 SGHRS, CDR2 YFSETQ.

The V call is TRBV5-4, the J call TRBJ2-3, with D uncertain. This CDR3 is built from 14 residues. V dropped 2 bases and J dropped 2 bases, with 9 bases sitting between them. CDR1 and CDR2 from the germline V gene are SGHNT and YYREEE (reference sequence). DNA for the CDR3: TGTGCCAGCAGCTTACACCCCTCCACAGATACGCAGTATTTT. This gives the protein CASSLHPSTDTQYF. Using reference TRBV5-4 and TRBJ2-3 for the parts outside the CDR3, the full variable domain is ETGVTQSPTHLIKTRGQQVTLRCSSQSGHNTVSWYQQALGQGPQFIFQYYREEENGRGNFPPRFSGLQFPNYSSELNVNALELDDSALYLCASSLHPSTDTQYFGPGTRLTVL.

This chain connects TRBV29-1 to TRBJ2-1; 8 bases fit TRBD2. This CDR3 spans 14 amino acids. CDR1 and CDR2 from the germline V gene are SQVTM and ANQGSEA. The V and J ends lost 6 bases and 3 bases, in that order; junction bases with no gene match: 7. CDR3 protein: CSVGAGVFYNEQFF. In nucleotides, the CDR3 is TGCAGCGTAGGAGCGGGAGTTTTCTACAATGAGCAGTTCTTC.

The chain has TRBV5-4 and TRBJ1-3, with D maybe TRBD1 (5 bases). V was trimmed by 4 bases and J by 0 bases, leaving 17 bases between them. Germline-derived CDR1 and CDR2 are SGHNT and YYREEE (reference sequence). There are 17 residues in the CDR3. CDR3 sequence (DNA): TGTGCCAGCAGCCGAGGCGCTGGGGCCCTCTCTGGAAACACCATATATTTT. As protein: CASSRGAGALSGNTIYF. Based on the CDR3 plus reference TRBV5-4 and TRBJ1-3, the full variable domain is ETGVTQSPTHLIKTRGQQVTLRCSSQSGHNTVSWYQQALGQGPQFIFQYYREEENGRGNFPPRFSGLQFPNYSSELNVNALELDDSALYLCASSRGAGALSGNTIYFGEGSWLTVV.

CDR3 DNA sequence: TGTGCCAGTGGATCCGGGACAACTTACAATGAGCAGTTCTTC. Amino acids: CASGSGTTYNEQFF. The gene calls are TRBV7-2 and TRBJ2-1, with D maybe TRBD1 (6 bases). The CDR3 length is 14 residues. Germline-derived CDR1 and CDR2 are SGHTA and FQGNSA. With 9 bases removed from V and 4 bases from J, the gap between germline ends came to 16 bases.

This sequence joins TRBV5-1 and TRBJ1-4, with unresolved D. With 1 base removed from V and 10 bases from J, the gap between germline ends came to 14 bases. From germline, CDR1 is SGHRS and CDR2 YFSETQ. This CDR3 region has 14 residues. This chain's CDR3 is CASSLLETTRKLFF. CDR3 in DNA: TGCGCCAGCAGCTTGTTGGAAACGACAAGAAAACTGTTTTTT.

This chain uses TRBV19 with TRBJ1-2, with TRBD1 as a possible D gene (5 bases). Trimming shortened V by 4 bases and J by 0 bases, and 6 bases separated the two germline ends. Germline CDR1 LNHDA, CDR2 SQIVND (reference sequence). The CDR3 runs 13 residues. The CDR3 DNA is TGTGCCAGTAGTACGGACACTAACTATGGCTACACCTTC. Encoded protein: CASSTDTNYGYTF. Variable domain in full (rest from reference TRBV19 and TRBJ1-2): DGGITQSPKYLFRKEGQNVTLSCEQNLNHDAMYWYRQDPGQGLRLIYYSQIVNDFQKGDIAEGYSVSREKKESFPLTVTSAQKNPTAFYLCASSTDTNYGYTFGSGTRLTVV.

The chain carries TRBV13 and TRBJ2-5, with 15 nucleotides matching TRBD2. V lost 1 base and J lost 4; bases outside the gene matches: 4. This CDR3 is built from 17 residues. In germline, CDR1 is PRHDT, CDR2 FYEKMQ (reference sequence). The DNA for the CDR3 is TGTGCCAGCAGCTTAGTCGGACTAGCGGGGGGGGCAGAGACCCAGTACTTC. Protein sequence: CASSLVGLAGGAETQYF.

The chain is built from TRBV30 and TRBJ2-2; D remains unclear. Germline-derived CDR1 and CDR2 are GTSNPN and SVGIG (reference sequence). The CDR3 consists of 16 residues. Deletions cut 0 bases from V and 7 bases from J, with 18 bases between. The CDR3 DNA reads TGTGCCTGGAGTGTACCGTTTAGTACGTCGAACGGGGAGCTGTTTTTT. This gives the protein CAWSVPFSTSNGELFF.

The gene calls are TRBV4-2 and TRBJ1-1; D is possibly TRBD1 (5 bases). The germline V gene encodes CDR1 LGHNA and CDR2 YNFKEQ. The ends were cut back, 0 bases at V and 5 bases at J, with 19 bases in the middle. The CDR3 extends over 17 amino acids. The CDR3 DNA reads as TGTGCCAGCAGCCAAGAGGGTTATGGGGGGGGAGGGACTGAAGCTTTCTTT. Its protein product is CASSQEGYGGGGTEAFF.

This sequence joins TRBV5-1 and TRBJ2-7; possibly TRBD2 for D (6 bases). The CDR3 spans 15 residues. Germline V gene lookup returns CDR1 SGHRS and CDR2 YFSETQ. V dropped 0 bases and J dropped 0 bases, with 10 bases sitting between them. The DNA of the CDR3 is TGCGCCAGCAGCTTGGCGGCGGGGAGCTCCTACGAGCAGTACTTC. This codes for CASSLAAGSSYEQYF.

This rearrangement joins TRBV7-6 to TRBJ2-2; TRBD1 matches at 8 bases. The J segment lost 0 bases and the V segment lost 1 base, leaving 1 base of the junction unmatched. Germline lookup yields CDR1 SGHVS and CDR2 FNYEAQ. There are 16 residues in the CDR3. CDR3 bases: TGTGCCAGCAGCTTAGGGGGACAGGCGAACACCGGGGAGCTGTTTTTT. Its protein is CASSLGGQANTGELFF.

The CDR3 bases are TGTGCCAGCAGCCTCAACTTAAACCCAGGGCTGGGAGGCTACACCTTC. The encoded protein is CASSLNLNPGLGGYTF. The V and J genes are TRBV5-8 and TRBJ1-2; D may be TRBD1 (5 bases). The CDR3 spans 16 residues. V lost 4 bases to trimming and J lost 8 bases, with 24 bases between them. CDR1 and CDR2 (germline): SGHTS, YDEGEE.

J is TRBJ2-5 and V is TRBV6-5, with a weak D call TRBD2 (6 bases). V was clipped by 2 bases and J by 1 base, with 11 bases between them. This CDR3 comprises 15 residues. Per the germline V gene, CDR1 is MNHEY and CDR2 is SVGAGI. The CDR3, as DNA: TGTGCCAGCAGTTACCGATTCGGGGGCCAAGAGACCCAGTACTTC. Amino acids: CASSYRFGGQETQYF.

This chain connects TRBV2 to TRBJ2-3; a possible D gene is TRBD2 (5 bases). The germline V gene has CDR1 SNHLY and CDR2 FYNNEI. Trimming took 7 bases from V and 5 from J, leaving 16 bases between them. This CDR3 is built from 14 residues. The CDR3 nucleotides are TGTGCCAGCACCGAAGGAATAGGAGGAGATACGCAGTATTTT. Amino acids: CASTEGIGGDTQYF.

This clone was seen just once. This chain connects TRBV6-1 to TRBJ2-5; 7 nucleotides agree with TRBD2. Germline CDR1 and CDR2: MNHNS and SASEGT. The J segment lost 3 bases and the V segment lost 10 bases, leaving 8 bases of the junction unmatched. The CDR3 has 13 residues. CDR3 sequence reads: CATRRAGEETQYF. Here the CDR3 DNA reads TGTGCCACGAGGAGGGCGGGGGAAGAGACCCAGTACTTC.

The V call is TRBV7-9, the J call TRBJ2-7; perhaps TRBD1 as D (5 bases). Germline assignment: CDR1 SEHNR and CDR2 FQNEAQ (reference sequence). The ends were cut back, 3 bases at V and 2 bases at J, with 5 bases in the middle. This CDR3 contains 12 residues. The CDR3 is CASSLTAYEQYF. Written as DNA, the CDR3 is TGTGCCAGCAGCTTGACAGCCTACGAGCAGTACTTC. Full variable domain (rest looked up from reference TRBV7-9 and TRBJ2-7): DTGVSQNPRHKITKRGQNVTFRCDPISEHNRLYWYRQTLGQGPEFLTYFQNEAQLEKSRLLSDRFSAERPKGSFSTLEIQRTEQGDSAMYLCASSLTAYEQYFGPGTRLTVT.

This clone was seen once. The chain employs TRBV5-4 and TRBJ1-1; the D gene is possibly TRBD1 (6 bases). With 0 bases removed from V and 3 bases from J, the gap between germline ends came to 15 bases. CDR1 SGHNT and CDR2 YYREEE come from the germline V gene (reference sequence). The CDR3 sequence is 16 residues long. The CDR3 sequence: CASSLGGAGRHTEAFF. CDR3 DNA sequence: TGTGCCAGCAGCTTGGGGGGGGCAGGTCGGCACACTGAAGCTTTCTTT. Filled out from reference TRBV5-4 and TRBJ1-1, the complete variable domain reads ETGVTQSPTHLIKTRGQQVTLRCSSQSGHNTVSWYQQALGQGPQFIFQYYREEENGRGNFPPRFSGLQFPNYSSELNVNALELDDSALYLCASSLGGAGRHTEAFFGQGTRLTVV.